The clone carrying this TCR beta chain was observed a handful of times. The source of the sample is a study of blood T cell repertoires in COVID-19. TCRdb's copy holds only in-frame clones and misses some; the assay was immunoSEQ multiplex PCR. The table includes around 60,000 clones, around 85% detected once. Germline values: CDR1 MDHEN, CDR2 SYDVKM. CDR3 length: 17 amino acids. Trimming took 0 bases from V and 0 from J; bases not matched to a gene: 7. Sample: peripheral blood. The rearrangement joins TRBV28 to TRBJ2-7, with 8 bases lining up with TRBD2. The origin of this receptor is a human donor in a cohort sampled during active COVID-19. The CDR3 DNA is TGTGCCAGCAGTTTATGGGGCCCCGGGACTAGCTCCTACGAGCAGTACTTC. It specifies CASSLWGPGTSSYEQYF.